This T cell receptor beta chain comes out of a study of graft-versus-host responses after intestinal transplantation. Trimming took off 6 bases at V and 4 bases at J, with 22 bases between the two ends. The CDR3 spans 17 residues. The germline V gene has CDR1 SNHLY and CDR2 FYNNEI. Sequencing was performed with immunoSEQ multiplex PCR; in TCRdb, only in-frame clones are kept and a portion is missing. Of about 88,000 clones in the sample, about nine tenths were seen once. In its sample, this clone was seen once. Its target is unknown. The receptor comes from a human donor who received an intestinal transplant. The V gene is TRBV2, the J gene TRBJ2-1; a possible D gene is TRBD1 (6 bases). Sample: unstimulated CD4+ T cells sorted from spleen or lymph node cells, taken before intestinal transplant. CDR3 DNA sequence: TGTGCCAGCAGATATAGGGACACCCAACTATTATACAATGAGCAGTTCTTC. Amino acids: CASRYRDTQLLYNEQFF.